Below, 18 T cell receptor beta chains from the same sample are listed, as sequenced in a study of post-analysis software for immune sequencing data. Study-wide findings and caveats: TRBV5-6, TRBV5-1 and TRBV20-1 belonged to a set of about 5 TRBV segments that were more frequent in patients than controls.

Carried by the TCR beta cDNA libraries were unique molecular identifiers. A single record per CDR3 protein comes from TCRdb applying MiXCR to the PCR reads. The table shows hundreds of thousands of distinct CDR3 sequences, with roughly 46% occurring only once. No antigen has been assigned to these receptors. Input material: blood. Receptor source: a girl aged 5 to 17 with multiple sclerosis.

This clonotype was seen more than once but under ten times. The genes are TRBV29-1 and TRBJ2-7; D might be TRBD2 (6 bases). Between the trimmed V and J ends, which lost 4 bases and 4 bases, there was a span of 17 bases. Germline CDR1 is SQVTM and CDR2 is ANQGSEA. This CDR3 spans 14 amino acids. The CDR3 protein is CSVAGLLTGYEQYF. The CDR3 DNA reads TGCAGCGTTGCAGGACTACTGACGGGATACGAGCAGTACTTC.

This clonotype came up a few times. The rearrangement uses TRBV6-5 and TRBJ1-2, with TRBD1 matching 9 bases. The ends lost 5 bases at V and 8 bases at J; junction bases unmatched: 6. The CDR3 contains 13 residues. CDR1 MNHEY and CDR2 SVGAGI come from the germline V gene. The chain's CDR3 is CASSQGQGGGYTF. The CDR3 region has the DNA TGTGCCAGCAGTCAGGGACAGGGTGGGGGCTACACCTTC.

This clonotype was detected once. The J gene is TRBJ2-5, the V gene TRBV7-8; D is possibly TRBD2 (6 bases). V lost 5 bases and J 4 bases, leaving 23 bases between the germline ends. Germline-derived CDR1 and CDR2 are SGHVS and FQNEAQ. The CDR3 is 17 amino acids. The CDR3 coding sequence is TGTGCCAGCAGCCCCCTGCGGGACTGGGTCGAAGGAGAGACCCAGTACTTC. This gives the protein CASSPLRDWVEGETQYF. Combining the CDR3 with reference TRBV7-8 and TRBJ2-5 gives the whole variable domain GAGVSQSPRYKVAKRGQDVALRCDPISGHVSLFWYQQALGQGPEFLTYFQNEAQLDKSGLPSDRFFAERPEGSVSTLKIQRTQQEDSAVYLCASSPLRDWVEGETQYFGPGTRLLVL.

Regarding this clonotype: A much larger clone lies a single base off, so this may be a read error. The chain recombines TRBV7-3 with TRBJ1-1; perhaps TRBD1 as D (6 bases). The germline V and J ends were trimmed by 2 bases and 8 bases, with 12 bases remaining between them. Germline CDR1 and CDR2: SGHTA and FQGTGA. The CDR3 totals 13 residues. CDR3 amino acids: CASSLSGGIEAFF. The CDR3 DNA is TGTGCCAGCAGCTTATCGGGGGGCATAGAAGCTTTCTTT.

The V call is TRBV5-1, the J call TRBJ2-3; TRBD2 agrees at 10 bases. The CDR3 sequence is 15 residues long. Germline values: CDR1 SGHRS, CDR2 YFSETQ. Germline trimming cut 4 bases from V and 4 bases from J; bases unmatched to any gene: 6. The CDR3 bases are TGCGCCAGCAGCGAGCTAGCGGGGGTCCCAGATACGCAGTATTTT. It specifies CASSELAGVPDTQYF.

This chain connects TRBV10-3 to TRBJ2-7, with D perhaps TRBD1 (5 bases). Trimming took off 6 bases at V and 6 bases at J, with 18 bases between the two ends. Germline loops: CDR1 ENHRY, CDR2 SYGVKD. The CDR3 is 14 residues long. CDR3 sequence: CAISPGQGYGEQYF. Written as DNA, the CDR3 is TGTGCCATCAGCCCCGGGCAGGGCTACGGCGAGCAGTACTTC.

The chain is built from TRBV12-3 or TRBV12-4 and TRBJ2-5; 8 positions match TRBD2. This CDR3 comprises 13 residues. V was clipped by 5 bases and J by 3 bases; unmatched bases: 2. In nucleotides, the CDR3 is TGTGCCAGCAGTATCGGGGGGGAAGAGACCCAGTACTTC. Protein: CASSIGGEETQYF.

This clonotype was recorded a few times. The chain joins TRBV3-1 to TRBJ2-7, with 7 bases that match TRBD2. V was clipped by 1 base and J by 5 bases; unmatched bases: 5. There are 14 residues in the CDR3. Germline-derived CDR1 and CDR2 are LGHDT and YNNKEL (reference sequence). DNA for the CDR3: TGTGCCAGCAGCCAAGGGGCGGGAGTAAACGAGCAGTACTTC. Protein sequence: CASSQGAGVNEQYF.

The chain links TRBV24-1 to TRBJ2-7, with TRBD1 identical over 8 bases. The end of the DNA fits TRBJ2-5 better, so the J call may be wrong. The length of the CDR3 is 16 residues. Germline V gives CDR1 KGHDR, CDR2 SFDVKD. The CDR3 loop is CATSDSLRTGRETQYF. DNA for the CDR3: TGTGCCACCAGTGATTCACTAAGGACAGGGAGAGAGACCCAGTACTTC.

The rearrangement joins TRBV20-1 to TRBJ2-7, with no clear D. CDR1 and CDR2 from the germline V gene are DFQATT and SNEGSKA (reference sequence). This CDR3 region has 13 residues. V gave up 3 bases and J gave up 0 bases, with 9 bases separating them. The CDR3 sequence is CSARFSTSYEQYF. The CDR3 bases are TGCAGTGCTAGGTTCTCGACCTCCTACGAGCAGTACTTC.

This clonotype was picked up a small number of times. This chain uses TRBV20-1 with TRBJ2-1, with D hard to call. The V end was cut by 6 bases, the J end by 0 bases, with 9 bases between. CDR1 and CDR2 (germline): DFQATT, SNEGSKA (reference sequence). The CDR3 spans 13 residues. The CDR3 region has the DNA TGCAGTGCCCACAAGGGCTCCTACAATGAGCAGTTCTTC. This sequence encodes CSAHKGSYNEQFF.

The V and J genes are TRBV25-1 and TRBJ1-2; 8 nucleotides align to TRBD1. J was trimmed by 6 bases and V by 3 bases; bases with no gene match: 6. In germline, CDR1 is MGHDK, CDR2 SYGVNS. This CDR3 has 14 amino acids. This CDR3 is CASSDRTGKDGYTF. The DNA of the CDR3 is TGTGCCAGCAGTGATCGGACAGGGAAGGATGGCTACACCTTC.

The rearrangement uses TRBV20-1 and TRBJ2-3; D unclear. The germline V gene has CDR1 DFQATT and CDR2 SNEGSKA (reference sequence). CDR3 size: 15 residues. V was clipped by 3 bases and J by 0 bases, with 13 bases between them. DNA of the CDR3: TGCAGTGCTAGGGCCCCCCGAACTAGCACAGATACGCAGTATTTT. Its protein is CSARAPRTSTDTQYF.

The chain is built from TRBV10-3 and TRBJ2-5, with D perhaps TRBD2 (6 bases). The germline gives CDR1 ENHRY, CDR2 SYGVKD. The ends were cut back, 10 bases at V and 1 base at J, with 16 bases in the middle. CDR3 length: 14 amino acids. CDR3 coding DNA: TGTGCCACCACTAAGGAGGGAGCCCAAGAGACCCAGTACTTC. Amino acids: CATTKEGAQETQYF.

V and J are TRBV10-3 and TRBJ2-7, with unresolved D. V lost 2 bases and J lost 7, with 18 bases in between. Germline assignment: CDR1 ENHRY and CDR2 SYGVKD. The CDR3 runs to 15 residues. The CDR3 here is CAISEMSRSYIEQYF. DNA for the CDR3: TGTGCCATCAGTGAGATGAGCCGGTCCTACATAGAGCAGTACTTC.

This clonotype was found once. V gene TRBV24-1 combines with J gene TRBJ1-2; 9 positions agree with TRBD1. Germline trimming cut 5 bases from V and 4 bases from J; bases unmatched to any gene: 4. Germline loops: CDR1 KGHDR, CDR2 SFDVKD. This CDR3 region has 14 residues. The CDR3 bases are TGTGCCACCAGTGCCATGGACAGGGGCTATGGCTACACCTTC. As protein: CATSAMDRGYGYTF.

In its sample, this clonotype was seen once. This chain connects TRBV12-3 or TRBV12-4 to TRBJ2-3; D might be TRBD1 or TRBD2, each matching 7 bases. Trimming took 3 bases from V and 6 from J, leaving 19 bases between them. There are 16 residues in the CDR3. The chain's CDR3 is CASSFITPGGGDTQYF. The CDR3, as DNA: TGTGCCAGCAGTTTTATTACACCAGGGGGAGGGGATACGCAGTATTTT.

The genes are TRBV7-2 and TRBJ1-1; possibly TRBD1 for D (5 bases). Germline-derived CDR1 and CDR2 are SGHTA and FQGNSA. Trimming shortened V by 5 bases and J by 5 bases, and 18 bases separated the two germline ends. The length of the CDR3 is 15 residues. For the CDR3, the DNA is TGTGCCAGCAGCCTGACAGCCGTTATGGGGACTGAAGCTTTCTTT. As protein: CASSLTAVMGTEAFF.